The entry below gives a single TCR beta chain sequence along with its context. A few counts support this clone. Its antigen has not been determined. The sample holds no much larger clone one base away, and base qualities are not on file. Genomic DNA was extracted from sorted cells for sequencing of the TCRbeta CDR3 region. The immunoSEQ Assay was used for sequencing of TCRbeta CDR3 regions. Held by TCRdb, this immuneACCESS table contains in-frame sequences only and omits some clones. Under half of the omission traces to an unresolved V gene where checked; the cause of the rest is unknown. Across this sample there are some 50,000 clones, with around 91% seen only once. The biggest ten clones account for roughly 10% of the sample. The data originate from a study of OX40 agonist ivuxolimab in advanced cancers. In terms of the full investigation: Ivuxolimab, which targeted the costimulatory receptor OX40 (CD134), was an agonistic, fully human IgG2 monoclonal antibody. Partial responses occurred in three dose-escalation patients, of whom one had hepatocellular carcinoma and two had cutaneous melanoma. Intravenous ivuxolimab was administered to patients every 2 weeks at six dose levels: 0.01, 0.1, 0.3, 1.5, 3 and 10 mg/kg. In the dose-escalation cohort, around four fifths of patients were male, and the mean age was 60 years with a range of about 23 to 79. The point of sequencing TCRbeta in the periphery was to test whether ivuxolimab changed TCR sequence diversity and drove clonal T-cell expansion. Prior anti-PD-1, anti-PD-L1 or anti-CTLA-4 therapy was permitted, and checkpoint inhibitors had been received by approximately 39% of dose-escalation patients. The paper reports the monotherapy dose-escalation portion (N ≈ 50 patients) of the phase I ivuxolimab trial. Of the approximately 50 dose-escalation patients, hepatocellular carcinoma was present in roughly 19, melanoma in approximately 15, renal cell carcinoma in 9 and head and neck cancer in 9. Points the paper makes about the study in general: Antigen specificity was not determined for the clonally expanded peripheral T cells. Low levels of normalized T-cell clonal expansion were also seen in some patients who did not respond. At doses of 0.1 to 3.0 mg/kg, clonal expansion of both CD4+ and CD8+ blood T cells was observed from baseline to week 6. After ivuxolimab, expanded clones were on average more numerous among CD8+ T cells than among CD4+ T cells. In the 0.1-3.0 mg/kg groups, partial responders had among the lowest normalized peripheral clonal expansion, particularly in CD8+ T cells.

Patients with a history of autoimmune disease or receiving systemic immunosuppression were excluded from the trial. Peripheral blood for TCR sequencing was drawn from every dose cohort at baseline, at cycle 4 day 1 and at cycle 7 day 1. The samples were taken from a phase I, first-in-human, multicenter, open-label dose-escalation trial of ivuxolimab. Adults with locally advanced or metastatic melanoma, renal cell carcinoma, hepatocellular carcinoma or head and neck squamous cell carcinoma were enrolled in the trial. Before TCR sequencing, CD4+ T cells and CD8+ T cells from peripheral blood were sorted into separate populations. The CDR3 covers 16 residues, taking in both the cysteine and the phenylalanine. CDR3 DNA only is kept here, 48 bases in frame from base 1. The trim is 3 bases for V and 1 base for J, with a gap of 13 bases between the germline ends. The germline V gene sets CDR1 to MNHNS and CDR2 to SASEGT.

This sample comprised CD4+ or CD8+ T cells sorted from blood, obtained in a trial of the OX40 agonist ivuxolimab. This chain joins TRBV6-1 to TRBJ1-5; too little of a D gene remains to name it. The clonotype comes from an adult with an advanced solid tumor such as melanoma, head and neck, liver or kidney cancer. The bases are TGTGCCAGCAGTGATGATGGGGTCATAAGCAATCAGCCCCAGCATTTT. The encoded protein is CASSDDGVISNQPQHF.